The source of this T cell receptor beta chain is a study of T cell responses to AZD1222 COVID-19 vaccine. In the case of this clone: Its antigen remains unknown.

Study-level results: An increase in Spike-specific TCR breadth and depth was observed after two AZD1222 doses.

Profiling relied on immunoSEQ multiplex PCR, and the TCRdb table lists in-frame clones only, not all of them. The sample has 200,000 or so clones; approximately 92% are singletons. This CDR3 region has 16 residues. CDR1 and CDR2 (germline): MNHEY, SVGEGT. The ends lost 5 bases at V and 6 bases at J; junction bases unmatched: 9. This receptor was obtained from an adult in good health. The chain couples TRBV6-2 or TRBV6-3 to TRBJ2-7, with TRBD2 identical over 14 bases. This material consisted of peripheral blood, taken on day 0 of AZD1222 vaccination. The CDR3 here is CASSLPTSGGVGEQYV. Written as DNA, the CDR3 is TGTGCCAGCAGTCTCCCGACTAGCGGGGGGGTGGGCGAGCAGTACGTC.